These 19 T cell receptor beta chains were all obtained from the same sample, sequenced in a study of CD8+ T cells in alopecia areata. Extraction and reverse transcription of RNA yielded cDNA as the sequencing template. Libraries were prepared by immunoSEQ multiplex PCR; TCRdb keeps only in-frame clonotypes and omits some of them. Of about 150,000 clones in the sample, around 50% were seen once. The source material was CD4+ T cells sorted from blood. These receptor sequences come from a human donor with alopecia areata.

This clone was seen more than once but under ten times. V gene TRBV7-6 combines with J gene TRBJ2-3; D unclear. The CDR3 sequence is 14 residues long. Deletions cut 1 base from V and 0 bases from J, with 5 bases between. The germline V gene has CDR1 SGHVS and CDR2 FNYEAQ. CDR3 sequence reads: CASSLVRSTDTQYF. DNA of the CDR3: TGTGCCAGCAGCTTAGTTCGGAGCACAGATACGCAGTATTTT.

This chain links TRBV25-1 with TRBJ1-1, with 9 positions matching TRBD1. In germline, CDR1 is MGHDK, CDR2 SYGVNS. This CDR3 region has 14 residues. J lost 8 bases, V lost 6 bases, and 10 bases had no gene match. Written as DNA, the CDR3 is TGTGCCAGCAGGACGTACAGGGGGCTCGGCGAAGCTTTCTTT. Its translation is CASRTYRGLGEAFF.

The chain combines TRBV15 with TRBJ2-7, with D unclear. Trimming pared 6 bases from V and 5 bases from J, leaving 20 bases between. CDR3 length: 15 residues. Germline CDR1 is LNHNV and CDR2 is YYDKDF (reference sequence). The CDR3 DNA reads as TGTGCCACCAGTCCGAGGCCTAACCGTCGCCACGAGCAGTACTTC. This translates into CATSPRPNRRHEQYF.

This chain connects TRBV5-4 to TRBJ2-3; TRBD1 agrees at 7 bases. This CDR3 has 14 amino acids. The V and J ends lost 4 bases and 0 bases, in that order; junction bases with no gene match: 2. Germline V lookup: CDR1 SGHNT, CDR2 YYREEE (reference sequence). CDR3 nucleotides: TGTGCCAGCAGCCGACAGGGAAGCACAGATACGCAGTATTTT. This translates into CASSRQGSTDTQYF.

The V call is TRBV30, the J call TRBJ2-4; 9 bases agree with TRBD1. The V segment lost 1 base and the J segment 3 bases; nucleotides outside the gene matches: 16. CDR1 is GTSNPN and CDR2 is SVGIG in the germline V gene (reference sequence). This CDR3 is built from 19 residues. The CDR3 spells CAWSDRDRDLFRRKNIQYF. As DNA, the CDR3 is TGTGCCTGGAGTGACCGGGACAGGGACCTCTTTCGACGCAAAAACATTCAGTACTTC. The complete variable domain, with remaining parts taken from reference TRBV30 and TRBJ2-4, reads SQTIHQWPATLVQPVGSPLSLECTVEGTSNPNLYWYRQAAGRGLQLLFYSVGIGQISSEVPQNLSASRPQDRQFILSSKKLLLSDSGFYLCAWSDRDRDLFRRKNIQYFGAGTRLSVL.

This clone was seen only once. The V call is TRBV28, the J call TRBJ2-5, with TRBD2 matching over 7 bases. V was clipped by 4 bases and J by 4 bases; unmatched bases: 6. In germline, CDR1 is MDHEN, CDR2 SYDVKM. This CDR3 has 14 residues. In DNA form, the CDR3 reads TGTGCCAGCAGTTGGAGCGGGGCGACAGAGACCCAGTACTTC. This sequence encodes CASSWSGATETQYF.

The chain's CDR3 is CASSLKPRLAGEYNEQFF. DNA of the CDR3: TGTGCCAGCAGCTTAAAGCCCAGACTAGCGGGAGAGTACAATGAGCAGTTCTTC. The J gene is TRBJ2-1, the V gene TRBV7-3, with 12 bases fitting TRBD2. From germline, CDR1 is SGHTA and CDR2 FQGTGA. This CDR3 contains 18 residues. The ends lost 1 base at V and 4 bases at J; junction bases unmatched: 8.

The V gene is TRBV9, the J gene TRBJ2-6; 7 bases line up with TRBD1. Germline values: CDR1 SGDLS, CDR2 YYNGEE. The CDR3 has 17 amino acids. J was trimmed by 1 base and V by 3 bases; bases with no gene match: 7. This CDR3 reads CASSATGVGSGANVLTF. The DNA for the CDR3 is TGTGCCAGCAGCGCAACAGGGGTCGGTTCTGGGGCCAACGTCCTGACTTTC.

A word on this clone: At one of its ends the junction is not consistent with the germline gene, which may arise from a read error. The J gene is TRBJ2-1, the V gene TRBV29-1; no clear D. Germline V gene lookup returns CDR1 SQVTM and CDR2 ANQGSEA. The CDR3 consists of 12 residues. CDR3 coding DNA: TGCAGCGTTGAAGGTCCCGGCGGCCCCGGCGTCTTC. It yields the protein CSVEGPGGPGVF.

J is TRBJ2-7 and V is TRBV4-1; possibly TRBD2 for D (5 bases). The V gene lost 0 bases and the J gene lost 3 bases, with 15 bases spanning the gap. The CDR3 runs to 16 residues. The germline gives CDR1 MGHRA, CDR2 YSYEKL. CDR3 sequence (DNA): TGCGCCAGCAGCCAAGATCCCGGGAAGACGTTCTACGAGCAGTACTTC. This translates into CASSQDPGKTFYEQYF.

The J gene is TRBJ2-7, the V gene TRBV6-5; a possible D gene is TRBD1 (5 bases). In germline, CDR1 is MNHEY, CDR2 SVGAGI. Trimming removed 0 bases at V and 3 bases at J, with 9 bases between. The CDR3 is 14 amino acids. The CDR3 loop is CASSYSGRDYEQYF. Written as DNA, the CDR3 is TGTGCCAGCAGTTACTCCGGCAGGGACTACGAGCAGTACTTC.

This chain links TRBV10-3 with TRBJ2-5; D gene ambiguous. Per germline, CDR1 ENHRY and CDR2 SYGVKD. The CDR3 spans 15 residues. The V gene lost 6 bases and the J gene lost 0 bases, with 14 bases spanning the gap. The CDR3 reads CAISLSSFYQETQYF. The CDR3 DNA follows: TGTGCCATCAGCCTCTCCTCATTCTACCAAGAGACCCAGTACTTC.

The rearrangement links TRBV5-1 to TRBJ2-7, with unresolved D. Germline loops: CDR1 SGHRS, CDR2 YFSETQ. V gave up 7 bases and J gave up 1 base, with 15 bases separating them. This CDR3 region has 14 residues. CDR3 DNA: TGCGCCAGCGTAGAAAACGACGCTTCCTACGAGCAGTACTTC. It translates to CASVENDASYEQYF.

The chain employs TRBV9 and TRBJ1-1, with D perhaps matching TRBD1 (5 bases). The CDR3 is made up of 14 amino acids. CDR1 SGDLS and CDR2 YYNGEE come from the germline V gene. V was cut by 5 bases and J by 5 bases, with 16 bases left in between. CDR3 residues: CASSRGGGGTEAFF. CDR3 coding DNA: TGTGCCAGCAGTCGGGGGGGAGGCGGTACTGAAGCTTTCTTT.

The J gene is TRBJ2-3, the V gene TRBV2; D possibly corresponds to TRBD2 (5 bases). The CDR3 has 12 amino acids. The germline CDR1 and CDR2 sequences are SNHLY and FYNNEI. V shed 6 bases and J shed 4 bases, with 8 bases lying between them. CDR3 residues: CASREVSDTQYF. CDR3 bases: TGTGCCAGCAGGGAGGTATCAGATACGCAGTATTTT.

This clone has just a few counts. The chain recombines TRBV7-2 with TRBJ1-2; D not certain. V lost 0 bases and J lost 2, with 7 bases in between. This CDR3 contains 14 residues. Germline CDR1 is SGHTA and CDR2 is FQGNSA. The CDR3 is CASSLARPNYGYTF. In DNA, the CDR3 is TGTGCCAGCAGCTTAGCCAGGCCCAACTATGGCTACACCTTC.

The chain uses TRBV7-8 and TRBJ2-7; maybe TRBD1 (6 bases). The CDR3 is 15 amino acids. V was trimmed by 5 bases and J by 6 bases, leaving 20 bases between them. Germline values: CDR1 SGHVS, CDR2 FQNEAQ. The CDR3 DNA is TGTGCCAGCAGCACCAACAGGGATGGGTGGGGCGAGCAGTACTTC. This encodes CASSTNRDGWGEQYF.

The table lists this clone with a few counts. This CDR3 is CSVDRVGGSAFF. Written as DNA, the CDR3 is TGCAGCGTTGACAGGGTAGGCGGATCAGCTTTCTTT. The genes are TRBV29-1 and TRBJ1-1; D perhaps matches TRBD1 (5 bases). Germline V gene data show CDR1 as SQVTM and CDR2 as ANQGSEA. The CDR3 runs 12 residues. Between the trimmed V and J ends, which lost 3 bases and 10 bases, there was a span of 15 bases.

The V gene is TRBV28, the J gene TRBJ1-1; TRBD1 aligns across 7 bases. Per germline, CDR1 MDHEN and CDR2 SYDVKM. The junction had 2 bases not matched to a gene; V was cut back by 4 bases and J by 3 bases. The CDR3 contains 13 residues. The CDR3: CASSSQGHTEAFF. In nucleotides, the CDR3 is TGTGCCAGCAGTTCACAGGGGCACACTGAAGCTTTCTTT. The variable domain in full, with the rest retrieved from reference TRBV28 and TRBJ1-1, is DVKVTQSSRYLVKRTGEKVFLECVQDMDHENMFWYRQDPGLGLRLIYFSYDVKMKEKGDIPEGYSVSREKKERFSLILESASTNQTSMYLCASSSQGHTEAFFGQGTRLTVV.